This passage covers 14 T cell receptor beta chains from one sample sequenced in a study of T cell responses to AZD1222 COVID-19 vaccine. Assay used: immunoSEQ multiplex PCR; TCRdb lists only in-frame clones, some missing. The data show roughly 150,000 clones, more than 90% seen once. Specimen: peripheral blood, collected 28 days after the second AZD1222 dose. The receptor source for this set is an adult who received the AZD1222 COVID-19 vaccine.

This clone was counted a few times. The chain links TRBV6-1 to TRBJ1-5; D remains unclear. In germline, CDR1 is MNHNS, CDR2 SASEGT. V was shortened by 2 bases and J by 2 bases, with 10 bases between the two germline ends. The CDR3 consists of 15 residues. CDR3 sequence: CASSEWVVGNQPQHF. The DNA for the CDR3 is TGTGCCAGCAGTGAATGGGTTGTCGGCAATCAGCCCCAGCATTTT.

The CDR3 DNA reads as TGTGCCAGCAGCTTAGGCGGGACTGGAAACACCATATATTTT. Encoded protein: CASSLGGTGNTIYF. The chain uses TRBV7-3 and TRBJ1-3; D unresolved. V lost 2 bases and J lost 2, with 7 bases in between. CDR1 is SGHTA, CDR2 FQGTGA, per germline. CDR3 length: 14 residues.

This chain joins TRBV6-6 and TRBJ1-4, with a weak D call TRBD1 (5 bases). The CDR3 length is 15 residues. V was pared by 2 bases and J by 7 bases, with 14 bases between. Per the germline V gene, CDR1 is MNHNY and CDR2 is SVGAGI (reference sequence). The CDR3 nucleotides read TGTGCCAGCAGTTACGAGGGGCTGGGGAGTGAAAAACTGTTTTTT. Translation: CASSYEGLGSEKLFF.

The genes are TRBV19 and TRBJ2-5, with D unresolved. Trimming removed 4 bases from V and 1 base from J, with 13 bases in between. Germline CDR1 LNHDA, CDR2 SQIVND (reference sequence). The CDR3 totals 15 residues. CDR3: CASSNPPGLQETQYF. The CDR3 region has the DNA TGTGCCAGTAGTAACCCGCCGGGTCTCCAAGAGACCCAGTACTTC.

The rearrangement uses TRBV11-2 and TRBJ2-7, with D possibly matching TRBD2 (6 bases). The length of the CDR3 is 15 residues. Germline CDR1 reads SGHAT; CDR2 reads FQNNGV. V was shortened by 4 bases and J by 1 base, with 14 bases between the two germline ends. The CDR3, as DNA: TGTGCCAGCAGCTCTCGGACTACCCATTCCTACGAGCAGTACTTC. This gives the protein CASSSRTTHSYEQYF.

The gene calls are TRBV2 and TRBJ2-3; no clear D gene. There are 13 residues in the CDR3. Germline V lookup: CDR1 SNHLY, CDR2 FYNNEI. V was pared by 7 bases and J by 4 bases, with 12 bases between. CDR3 amino acids: CASIRPRPDTQYF. In DNA form, the CDR3 reads TGTGCCAGCATTCGTCCTAGACCAGATACGCAGTATTTT.

The J gene is TRBJ2-2, the V gene TRBV5-6, with D perhaps being TRBD1 or TRBD2 (5 bases each). With 4 bases removed from V and 7 bases from J, the gap between germline ends came to 11 bases. CDR3 size: 13 residues. Looked up from germline, CDR1 is SGHDT and CDR2 is YYEEEE. CDR3 in DNA: TGTGCCAGCAGCGACGGGGCGAGCGGGGAGCTGTTTTTT. Residues: CASSDGASGELFF.

Here the CDR3 reads CASSMGLGGASGNTIYF. CDR3 bases: TGTGCCAGTAGTATGGGCCTGGGGGGCGCCTCTGGAAACACCATATATTTT. The chain carries TRBV19 and TRBJ1-3; maybe TRBD1 (6 bases). Germline CDR1 reads LNHDA; CDR2 reads SQIVND (reference sequence). Trimming cost V 3 bases and J 0 bases, with 15 bases left between them. The CDR3 is 17 residues long. The full variable domain, with the rest looked up from reference TRBV19 and TRBJ1-3, is DGGITQSPKYLFRKEGQNVTLSCEQNLNHDAMYWYRQDPGQGLRLIYYSQIVNDFQKGDIAEGYSVSREKKESFPLTVTSAQKNPTAFYLCASSMGLGGASGNTIYFGEGSWLTVV.

This chain uses TRBV19 with TRBJ1-1, with D possibly being TRBD1 (6 bases). The CDR3 is 13 amino acids. CDR1 and CDR2 from the germline V gene are LNHDA and SQIVND (reference sequence). Trimming took 4 bases from V and 5 from J, leaving 11 bases between them. The CDR3 spells CASSTDRNTEAFF. Here the CDR3 DNA reads TGTGCCAGTAGTACAGACAGGAATACTGAAGCTTTCTTT. Looking up the rest from reference TRBV19 and TRBJ1-1 gives the full variable domain: DGGITQSPKYLFRKEGQNVTLSCEQNLNHDAMYWYRQDPGQGLRLIYYSQIVNDFQKGDIAEGYSVSREKKESFPLTVTSAQKNPTAFYLCASSTDRNTEAFFGQGTRLTVV.

This chain joins TRBV5-1 and TRBJ2-5, with D possibly matching TRBD2 (6 bases). Germline V lookup: CDR1 SGHRS, CDR2 YFSETQ. V lost 0 bases to trimming and J lost 5 bases, with 17 bases between them. This CDR3 contains 16 residues. CDR3: CASSLVSGMEGETQYF. The CDR3 DNA is TGCGCCAGCAGCTTGGTGTCCGGGATGGAGGGGGAGACCCAGTACTTC.

The chain links TRBV5-6 to TRBJ2-1, with 9 bases fitting TRBD2. CDR1 SGHDT and CDR2 YYEEEE come from the germline V gene. V lost 5 bases, J lost 6 bases, and 6 bases stayed unmatched. This CDR3 has 14 residues. This CDR3 reads CASRQGLAPNEQFF. The CDR3 nucleotides are TGTGCCAGCAGGCAGGGACTAGCTCCCAATGAGCAGTTCTTC.

This clone turned up a few times. The V and J genes are TRBV23-1 and TRBJ2-2; 8 bases agree with TRBD2. TRBV23-1 is sorted into the ORF group, with uncertain function. The CDR3 has 21 amino acids. The junction had 23 bases not matched to a gene; V was cut back by 4 bases and J by 4 bases. This CDR3 reads CASSPDDRTNRKAGGTGELFF. CDR3 bases: TGCGCCAGCAGTCCAGACGACAGAACCAATAGAAAGGCGGGGGGCACCGGGGAGCTGTTTTTT.

The chain links TRBV15 to TRBJ1-1; 11 bases match TRBD1. Germline values: CDR1 LNHNV, CDR2 YYDKDF (reference sequence). V lost 1 base to trimming and J lost 5 bases; unmatched junction nucleotides: 3. CDR3 size: 15 residues. CDR3 region: CATSRGGTGGTEAFF. The CDR3 DNA is TGTGCCACCAGCAGAGGTGGGACAGGGGGAACTGAAGCTTTCTTT.

The gene calls are TRBV30 and TRBJ1-6; no definite D call. The germline CDR1 and CDR2 sequences are GTSNPN and SVGIG (reference sequence). Trimming took off 0 bases at V and 10 bases at J, with 19 bases between the two ends. The CDR3 has 16 amino acids. The CDR3 DNA is TGTGCCTGGAGTGTAATTACGGGCCGTTTGGGCTCACCCCTCCACTTT. Residues: CAWSVITGRLGSPLHF.